The T cell receptor (beta chain) under discussion was sequenced for a study of T cells after yellow fever vaccination. This clonotype has ten or more counts. Its antigen is as yet unknown. The ends were cut back, 2 bases at V and 3 bases at J, with 8 bases in the middle. The CDR3 extends over 14 amino acids. Germline assignment: CDR1 SGHTA and CDR2 FQGNSA. Findings of the study overall: FACS-sorted repertoires could contain abundant clonotypes contaminating from the bulk population. Peaking on day 5 versus 15, the secondary response was faster but weaker.

TCRdb re-called the 5' RACE reads through MiXCR, storing one row per CDR3 protein. The sample has approximately 260,000 distinct CDR3 sequences, about 5.2% seen once. This specimen consisted of CD4+ T cells sorted from PBMCs, obtained on the day of the yellow fever booster vaccination. The V gene is TRBV7-2, the J gene TRBJ1-5; D remains unclear. The TCR was taken from a man aged 18 to 35 who received the YFV17D yellow fever vaccine. The CDR3 DNA reads TGTGCCAGCAGCTTAACTCCGTCCAATCAGCCCCAGCATTTT. It is translated as CASSLTPSNQPQHF.